A selection of T cell receptor beta chains follows, all from one sample in a study of blood T cells in healthy people across ages. TCRdb fed the 5' RACE reads into MiXCR, producing one record per CDR3 protein. Altogether about a million distinct CDR3 sequences are present, roughly 51% being singletons, with the ten largest covering around 21%. The sequenced material came from blood. Every receptor here comes from a woman aged 60-75 years in good health. The CDR3 runs from the conserved cysteine through the conserved F or W. D genes are given only for firm matches. For some rows the clone size is stated as once, few or many, or as a class when expanded; others skip it.

CDR3: CTSSQVLQFETQYF
DNA: TGCACCAGCAGCCAAGTCTTACAATTCGAGACCCAGTACTTC
J: TRBJ2-5
D: -
size: -
V: TRBV4-1

CDR3: CASSLGLNRLVTDEQYF
DNA: TGTGCCAGCAGTTTAGGGTTAAATAGATTGGTAACGGACGAGCAGTACTTC
J: TRBJ2-7
D: -
size: -
V: TRBV28

CDR3: CASSPTGPKTGQPQHF
DNA: TGTGCCAGCTCACCAACAGGACCGAAAACGGGGCAGCCCCAGCATTTT
J: TRBJ1-5
D: -
size: -
V: TRBV18

CDR3: CAWSVTPTTGDWETQYF
DNA: TGTGCCTGGAGTGTGACCCCCACGACAGGGGACTGGGAGACCCAGTACTTC
J: TRBJ2-5
D: TRBD1
size: -
V: TRBV30

CDR3: CASGRDGYNEQYF
DNA: TGTGCCAGCGGGCGGGATGGTTACAATGAGCAGTACTTC
J: TRBJ2-7
D: -
size: -
V: TRBV2

CDR3: CASSLATGNGQPQHF
DNA: TGTGCCAGCAGCTTGGCGACAGGGAATGGTCAGCCCCAGCATTTT
J: TRBJ1-5
D: TRBD1
size: -
V: TRBV5-6

CDR3: CASADDFIGGSSYEQYF
DNA: TGTGCCAGCGCGGATGATTTTATTGGCGGGAGCTCCTACGAGCAGTACTTC
J: TRBJ2-7
D: -
size: few
V: TRBV21-1

CDR3: CANSLGDPLQPQHF
DNA: TGTGCCAACAGCTTAGGGGACCCCTTGCAGCCCCAGCATTTT
J: TRBJ1-5
D: -
size: -
V: TRBV7-2

CDR3: CAWSVGGQAYEQYF
DNA: TGTGCCTGGAGTGTAGGAGGCCAGGCCTACGAGCAGTACTTC
J: TRBJ2-7
D: -
size: -
V: TRBV30

CDR3: CASSLALPPGLAYEQYF
DNA: TGTGCCAGCAGCTTAGCCCTACCCCCGGGACTAGCCTACGAGCAGTACTTC
J: TRBJ2-7
D: TRBD2
size: -
V: TRBV11-2

CDR3: CSASGGTSGSSQETQYF
DNA: TGCAGTGCTAGTGGAGGGACTAGCGGGAGCTCTCAAGAGACCCAGTACTTC
J: TRBJ2-5
D: TRBD2
size: -
V: TRBV20-1

CDR3: CATSGTGGAETQYF
DNA: TGTGCCACCAGTGGGACAGGGGGCGCGGAGACCCAGTACTTC
J: TRBJ2-5
D: TRBD1
size: -
V: TRBV24-1

CDR3: CAWSGPSGGFHNEQFF
DNA: TGTGCCTGGAGTGGCCCCAGCGGGGGCTTCCACAATGAGCAGTTCTTC
J: TRBJ2-1
D: TRBD2
size: -
V: TRBV30

CDR3: CTSSLRGGSGKYEQYF
DNA: TGTACCAGCAGCCTACGGGGCGGTAGCGGGAAATACGAGCAGTACTTC
J: TRBJ2-7
D: TRBD2
size: -
V: TRBV11-2

CDR3: CASSPRLAGVDTQYF
DNA: TGTGCCAGCAGCCCTCGGTTAGCGGGAGTAGATACGCAGTATTTT
J: TRBJ2-3
D: TRBD2
size: few
V: TRBV7-9

CDR3: CASSYVMDYEQYF
DNA: TGTGCCAGCAGTTACGTGATGGATTACGAGCAGTACTTC
J: TRBJ2-7
D: -
size: -
V: TRBV6-5

CDR3: CASSQRQVNQPQHF
DNA: TGTGCCAGCAGCCAAAGACAGGTCAATCAGCCCCAGCATTTT
J: TRBJ1-5
D: -
size: -
V: TRBV27

CDR3: CASSQGSGIYNEQYF
DNA: TGTGCCAGCAGCCAAGGAAGCGGTATCTACAATGAGCAGTACTTC
J: TRBJ2-7
D: -
size: once
V: TRBV3-1

CDR3: CASSPGNSPIQETQYF
DNA: TGTGCCAGCAGCCCAGGGAACAGCCCGATCCAAGAGACCCAGTACTTC
J: TRBJ2-5
D: -
size: -
V: TRBV7-9

CDR3: CASSLGLNSEKLFF
DNA: TGTGCCAGCAGCTTAGGTCTAAATAGTGAAAAACTGTTTTTT
J: TRBJ1-4
D: -
size: -
V: TRBV7-2

CDR3: CASRFRLAGIYEQYF
DNA: TGTGCCAGCAGATTCCGACTAGCGGGAATTTACGAGCAGTACTTC
J: TRBJ2-7
D: TRBD2
size: few
V: TRBV27

CDR3: CASSVDRELGYGYTF
DNA: TGTGCCAGCAGCGTCGACAGGGAGTTAGGCTATGGCTACACCTTC
J: TRBJ1-2
D: TRBD1
size: once
V: TRBV11-2

CDR3: CATRTTGRNEKLFF
DNA: TGTGCCACCAGGACCACAGGGCGGAATGAAAAACTGTTTTTT
J: TRBJ1-4
D: -
size: -
V: TRBV7-9

CDR3: CASSHRQPGGGYTF
DNA: TGTGCCAGCAGCCACAGACAACCAGGTGGTGGCTACACCTTC
J: TRBJ1-2
D: -
size: -
V: TRBV3-1

CDR3: CSARRSSGRAVEQFF
DNA: TGCAGTGCTAGGCGATCTAGCGGGAGGGCCGTTGAGCAGTTCTTC
J: TRBJ2-1
D: TRBD2
size: -
V: TRBV20-1

CDR3: CSAGLAGVLGEQYF
DNA: TGCAGTGCCGGACTAGCGGGAGTACTGGGCGAGCAGTACTTC
J: TRBJ2-7
D: TRBD2
size: once
V: TRBV20-1

CDR3: CATSPPALDSSSGANVLTF
DNA: TGTGCCACCAGCCCCCCGGCCCTCGACTCAAGCTCTGGGGCCAACGTCCTGACTTTC
J: TRBJ2-6
D: -
size: -
V: TRBV15

CDR3: CSASPGLAGFGEYEQFF
DNA: TGCAGTGCTAGCCCTGGGCTAGCGGGATTTGGAGAATATGAGCAGTTCTTC
J: TRBJ2-1
D: TRBD2
size: -
V: TRBV20-1

CDR3: CATSSDPFGRPNTEAFF
DNA: TGTGCCACCAGCAGTGATCCCTTTGGACGGCCGAACACTGAAGCTTTCTTT
J: TRBJ1-1
D: -
size: few
V: TRBV15

CDR3: CASDGGARENEQFF
DNA: TGTGCCAGCGACGGGGGAGCCCGGGAGAATGAGCAGTTCTTC
J: TRBJ2-1
D: -
size: -
V: TRBV11-2

CDR3: CASSNLAGVTNEQFF
DNA: TGCGCCAGCAGCAATCTAGCGGGAGTGACGAATGAGCAGTTCTTC
J: TRBJ2-1
D: TRBD2
size: -
V: TRBV5-1

CDR3: CSATTSQRREQYF
DNA: TGCAGTGCCACGACTTCACAACGGCGGGAGCAGTACTTT
J: TRBJ2-5
D: TRBD2
size: -
V: TRBV20-1

CDR3: CASSSLARWETQYF
DNA: TGTGCCAGCAGCTCCCTCGCCCGGTGGGAGACCCAGTACTTC
J: TRBJ2-5
D: -
size: -
V: TRBV11-2

CDR3: CASSHDDTEAFF
DNA: TGTGCCAGCAGTCATGACGACACTGAAGCTTTCTTT
J: TRBJ1-1
D: -
size: -
V: TRBV2

CDR3: CSVEFSGPEQFF
DNA: TGCAGCGTTGAATTTTCGGGGCCTGAGCAGTTCTTC
J: TRBJ2-1
D: -
size: many
V: TRBV29-1

CDR3: CASSSGQAYSYEQYF
DNA: TGTGCCAGCAGCTCCGGGCAGGCATACTCCTACGAGCAGTACTTC
J: TRBJ2-7
D: -
size: many
V: TRBV7-8

CDR3: CASSFTGTGNNEQFF
DNA: TGCGCCAGCAGCTTTACCGGGACAGGGAACAATGAGCAGTTCTTC
J: TRBJ2-1
D: TRBD1
size: -
V: TRBV5-1

CDR3: CASSQEGAGGSYEQYF
DNA: TGCGCCAGCAGCCAAGAAGGCGCGGGAGGGTCCTACGAGCAGTACTTC
J: TRBJ2-7
D: TRBD2
size: few
V: TRBV4-1

CDR3: CASSDPGRSYEQYF
DNA: TGTGCCAGCAGTGATCCCGGACGGTCGTACGAGCAGTACTTC
J: TRBJ2-7
D: -
size: -
V: TRBV2